This TCR beta chain was recovered during a study of blood T cell repertoires in COVID-19 (dated by TCRdb to the early 2020s). Study-wide context: Collaborator samples came from the United States, Italy and Spain and covered acute and convalescent phases of COVID-19. Where HLA class I and class II types were available, the types were taken from metadata supplied by the sample provider, not from assay-based typing. Deeply sampled blood TCRbeta repertoires from subjects exposed to, actively infected with, or recovered from COVID-19 were included in the dataset. Sample metadata almost always included a de-identified subject ID, COVID-19 status, age in years and sex. A freely available public database, intended as a resource for researchers studying the immune response to SARS-CoV-2, is where the repertoires were released. The samples were drawn from the first 160 participants of the ongoing ImmuneRACE study and from 1,254 subjects provided by 6 global collaborators. The prospective study material was composed of cDNA or gDNA derived from T cells, B-cell-depleted T cells, or PBMCs. What the work shows at the level of the full study, not this receptor alone: Clinical and demographic metadata were provided uncurated, with the amount varying by source and participant.

The immunoSEQ Assay, a bias-controlled multiplex PCR, was used to amplify TCRbeta CDR3 regions from genomic DNA. The study's processing was this. The number of nucleated cells in each sample was estimated by amplification of reference gene primers within the assay. To quantify the absolute abundance of each unique TCRbeta CDR3 rearrangement, sequence reads were collapsed and filtered. For each sample, productive Simpson clonality was calculated as the square root of Simpson's diversity index across productive rearrangements. This is the immuneACCESS table as TCRdb keeps it, with only in-frame sequences that have V and J called. A part of the clones is gone; compared with another copy, unresolved V genes explain less than half, and the rest is unexplained. Clonal size and the V and J genes are those of that table, whereas D and trimming came from the DNA. The sample table records about 36,000 clones; just under 85% of these occur just once. 13% to 15% of the sample belongs to the ten largest clones.

This clone occurred once. The clone's antigen remains unknown. No base quality information exists; no much larger clone differs at one position. V trim: 6 bases; J trim: 6 bases; unmatched bases: 7. The CDR3 covers 15 residues, taking in both the cysteine and the phenylalanine. The CDR3 DNA has 45 bases and is translated from base 1. According to the germline V gene, CDR1 reads SGHVS and CDR2 reads FQNEAQ. Whole blood was collected in K2EDTA tubes by collaborating institutions according to the institutions' own protocols. For TCRbeta analysis, collaborator samples were shipped as frozen whole blood, as isolated PBMCs, or as DNA extracted from either sample type.

The clonotype comes from a human donor in a cohort sampled during active COVID-19. The sequencing sample was made of peripheral blood. This chain joins TRBV7-8 to TRBJ2-1; the junction holds 11 bases that match TRBD2. The bases are TGTGCCAGCAGTCAACTAGCGGGGGCCCCCAATGAGCAGTTCTTC. This encodes CASSQLAGAPNEQFF.